One and the same sample provided the 14 T cell receptor beta chains below, sequenced in a study of CD8 T cells in Susac syndrome. After extraction with the RNeasy kit, roughly 0.5 to 1 ug of the RNA was reverse transcribed using random hexamers. TCRdb recomputed calls from the immunoSEQ multiplex PCR reads with MiXCR, one row per CDR3 protein. This table has roughly 200,000 distinct CDR3 sequences, roughly 94% appearing once. Sequencing was performed on CD4+ T cells from PBMCs. The receptors shown here come from a human donor with Susac syndrome.

CDR3 DNA: TGTGCCAGCAGTACTTCCGGGACAGGGGGTGAGCAGTACTTC. Translation: CASSTSGTGGEQYF. The chain couples TRBV28 to TRBJ2-7, with 11 bases matching TRBD1. Germline lookup yields CDR1 MDHEN and CDR2 SYDVKM. V gave up 5 bases and J gave up 7 bases; unmatched junction bases: 7. This CDR3 has 14 residues. The full variable domain, completed using reference TRBV28 and TRBJ2-7, is DVKVTQSSRYLVKRTGEKVFLECVQDMDHENMFWYRQDPGLGLRLIYFSYDVKMKEKGDIPEGYSVSREKKERFSLILESASTNQTSMYLCASSTSGTGGEQYFGPGTRLTVT.

The chain is built from TRBV6-5 and TRBJ2-3, with D uncertain. Germline values: CDR1 MNHEY, CDR2 SVGAGI. The CDR3 consists of 12 residues. V was shortened by 6 bases and J by 4 bases, with 8 bases between the two germline ends. The CDR3 reads CASSSTADTQYF. CDR3 coding DNA: TGTGCCAGCAGCTCCACGGCAGATACGCAGTATTTT.

The chain uses TRBV5-1 and TRBJ2-7, with 9 positions matching TRBD1. There are 16 residues in the CDR3. Germline CDR1 and CDR2: SGHRS and YFSETQ. V dropped 0 bases and J dropped 6; count of bases not matched to a gene: 10. Here the CDR3 reads CASSLAPPGQGSEQYF. For the CDR3, the DNA is TGCGCCAGCAGCTTGGCCCCACCGGGACAGGGATCCGAGCAGTACTTC.

This rearrangement joins TRBV7-2 to TRBJ2-7; D gene uncertain. The germline V gene has CDR1 SGHTA and CDR2 FQGNSA. Trimming removed 1 base at V and 4 bases at J, with 14 bases between. This CDR3 has 15 amino acids. The DNA of the CDR3 is TGTGCCAGCAGCTTAGGTAGCCGATCAATTTACGAGCAGTACTTC. Its protein is CASSLGSRSIYEQYF.

The CDR3 loop is CSARDLSGRFNEQFF. DNA of the CDR3: TGCAGTGCTAGAGATTTAAGCGGGAGATTCAATGAGCAGTTCTTC. The chain combines TRBV20-1 with TRBJ2-1; 8 bases agree with TRBD2. V shed 0 bases, J shed 6 bases, and the junction held 7 bases outside the gene matches. Germline assignment: CDR1 DFQATT and CDR2 SNEGSKA (reference sequence). The CDR3 loop spans 15 amino acids.

The J gene is TRBJ1-1, the V gene TRBV18, with D uncertain. V lost 2 bases to trimming and J lost 1 base, with 8 bases between them. CDR3 size: 14 residues. The germline gives CDR1 KGHSH, CDR2 LQKENI. The CDR3 bases are TGTGCCAGCTCACCAGATCGGGAGAACACTGAAGCTTTCTTT. Encoded protein: CASSPDRENTEAFF.

The CDR3 coding sequence is TGTGCCACCAGTGATCCGGGCGTACAGACCCAGTACTTC. This codes for CATSDPGVQTQYF. The rearrangement joins TRBV24-1 to TRBJ2-5; the D is unclear. CDR1 is KGHDR and CDR2 is SFDVKD in the germline V gene. With 3 bases removed from V and 6 bases from J, the gap between germline ends came to 10 bases. The CDR3 loop spans 13 amino acids.

This clonotype has a single count. The genes are TRBV20-1 and TRBJ1-3; D perhaps matches TRBD1 (6 bases). The CDR3 totals 14 residues. Trimming removed 4 bases from V and 0 bases from J, with 10 bases in between. Germline loops: CDR1 DFQATT, CDR2 SNEGSKA (reference sequence). In DNA, the CDR3 is TGCAGTGCTAAAGGACAGAACTCTGGAAACACCATATATTTT. Translation: CSAKGQNSGNTIYF.

This clonotype was counted only a few times. The V and J genes are TRBV12-3 or TRBV12-4 and TRBJ2-3, with no clear D. The CDR3 covers 13 residues. Trimming cost V 4 bases and J 3 bases, with 8 bases left between them. The CDR3 nucleotides read TGTGCCAGCAGTTATGGTGGGACAGATACGCAGTATTTT. This gives the protein CASSYGGTDTQYF.

The chain uses TRBV20-1 and TRBJ2-2; TRBD2 aligns across 9 bases. The CDR3 runs to 16 residues. CDR1 and CDR2 from the germline V gene are DFQATT and SNEGSKA (reference sequence). V was pared by 0 bases and J by 7 bases, with 9 bases of the junction left unmatched. In DNA form, the CDR3 reads TGCAGTGCTAGAGATCGCGCGGGGGGGCAGAGCGGGGAGCTGTTTTTT. Translating gives CSARDRAGGQSGELFF.

The chain carries TRBV5-5 and TRBJ2-3; D is ambiguous. Germline CDR1 is SGHKS and CDR2 is YYEKEE (reference sequence). Trimming shortened V by 4 bases and J by 4 bases, and 13 bases separated the two germline ends. The CDR3 extends over 14 amino acids. The CDR3 here is CASSPDPGADTQYF. In DNA, the CDR3 is TGTGCCAGCAGCCCTGACCCGGGTGCAGATACGCAGTATTTT.

J is TRBJ1-5 and V is TRBV6-6; the D is unclear. Trimming took 8 bases from V and 4 from J, leaving 18 bases between them. The CDR3 is 15 residues long. The germline gives CDR1 MNHNY, CDR2 SVGAGI (reference sequence). CDR3 sequence (DNA): TGTGCCAGCGATGGACCGTCTCCTGGAAATCAGCCCCAGCATTTT. Protein product: CASDGPSPGNQPQHF.

V usage is TRBV10-3 and J usage is TRBJ2-1; the D gene is possibly TRBD1 (6 bases). This CDR3 region has 12 residues. Germline CDR1 and CDR2: ENHRY and SYGVKD. Trimming took 6 bases from V and 4 from J, leaving 7 bases between them. The CDR3, as DNA: TGTGCCATCAGCGGACAGTACAATGAGCAGTTCTTC. It is translated as CAISGQYNEQFF.

The table lists this clonotype with a few counts. The gene calls are TRBV11-2 and TRBJ1-2, with D maybe TRBD1 (6 bases). The length of the CDR3 is 14 residues. The V gene lost 5 bases and the J gene lost 4 bases, with 14 bases spanning the gap. The germline V gene encodes CDR1 SGHAT and CDR2 FQNNGV. The CDR3 loop reads CASSPGEEFYGYTF. CDR3 coding DNA: TGTGCCAGCAGCCCAGGGGAGGAGTTCTATGGCTACACCTTC.